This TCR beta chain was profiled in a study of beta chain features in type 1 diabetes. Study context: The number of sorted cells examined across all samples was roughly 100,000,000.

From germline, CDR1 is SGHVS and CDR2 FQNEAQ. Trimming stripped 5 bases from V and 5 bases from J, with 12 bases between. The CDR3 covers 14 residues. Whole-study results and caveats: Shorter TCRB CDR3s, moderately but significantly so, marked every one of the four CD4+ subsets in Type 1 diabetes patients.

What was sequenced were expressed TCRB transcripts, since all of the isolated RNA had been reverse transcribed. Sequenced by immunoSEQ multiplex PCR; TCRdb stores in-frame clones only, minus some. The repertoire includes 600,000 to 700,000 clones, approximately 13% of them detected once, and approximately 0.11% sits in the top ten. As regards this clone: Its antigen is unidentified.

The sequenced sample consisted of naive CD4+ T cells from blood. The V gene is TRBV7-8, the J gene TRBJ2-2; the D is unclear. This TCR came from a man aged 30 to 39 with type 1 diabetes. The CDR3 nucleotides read TGTGCCAGCAGCCCCGCGGTGGGGACCGGGGAGCTGTTTTTT. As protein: CASSPAVGTGELFF.